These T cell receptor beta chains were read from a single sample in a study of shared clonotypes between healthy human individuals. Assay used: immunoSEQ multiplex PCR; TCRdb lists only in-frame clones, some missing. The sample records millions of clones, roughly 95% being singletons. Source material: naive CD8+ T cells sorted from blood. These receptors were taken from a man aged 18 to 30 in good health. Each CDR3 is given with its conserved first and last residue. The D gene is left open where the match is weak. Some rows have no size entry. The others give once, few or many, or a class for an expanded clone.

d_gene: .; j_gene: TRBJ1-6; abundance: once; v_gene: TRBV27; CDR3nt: TGTGCCAGCAGTTTATCCGTAGGGGAAGTGGAATCACCCCTCCACTTT; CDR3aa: CASSLSVGEVESPLHF
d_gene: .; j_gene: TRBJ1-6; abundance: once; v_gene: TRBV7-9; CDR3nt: TGTGCCAGCAGCCAAGGACCTAATTCACCCCTCCACTTT; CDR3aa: CASSQGPNSPLHF
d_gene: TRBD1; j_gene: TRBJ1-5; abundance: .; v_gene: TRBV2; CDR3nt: TGTGCCAGCAGCTCACAGGGGTATAGCAATCAGCCCCAGCATTTT; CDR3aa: CASSSQGYSNQPQHF
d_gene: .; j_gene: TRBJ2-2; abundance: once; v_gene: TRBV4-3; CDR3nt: TGCGCCAGCAGCCAAGATTGGGAAGTACAACTCTTCACCGGGGAGCTGTTTTTT; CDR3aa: CASSQDWEVQLFTGELFF
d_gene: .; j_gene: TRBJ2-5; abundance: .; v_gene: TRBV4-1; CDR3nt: TGCGCCAGCAGCCAAGGTCAGGCCCAAGAGACCCAGTACTTC; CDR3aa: CASSQGQAQETQYF
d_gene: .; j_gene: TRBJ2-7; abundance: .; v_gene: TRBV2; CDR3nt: TGTGCCAGCAGTGACGACAGCGCTTCCTACGAGCAGTACTTC; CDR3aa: CASSDDSASYEQYF
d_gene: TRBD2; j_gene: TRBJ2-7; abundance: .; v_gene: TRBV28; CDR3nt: TGTGCCAGCAGTTTAGCAGTCGGGGGGGCCTTTGAGCAGTACTTC; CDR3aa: CASSLAVGGAFEQYF
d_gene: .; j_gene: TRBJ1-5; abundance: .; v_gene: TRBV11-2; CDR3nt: TGTGCCAGCAGCTCGCTCGGGGGGGGAGTCAATCAGCCCCAGCATTTT; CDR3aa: CASSSLGGGVNQPQHF
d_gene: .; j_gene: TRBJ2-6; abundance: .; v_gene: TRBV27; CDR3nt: TGTGCCAGCAGTTTAGGGTCCCCCCCCGCTGCTGGGGCCAACGTCCTGACTTTC; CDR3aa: CASSLGSPPAAGANVLTF
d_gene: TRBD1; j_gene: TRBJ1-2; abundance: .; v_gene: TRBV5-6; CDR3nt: TGTGCCAGCAGCATAGGGACAGGGTATGGCTACACCTTC; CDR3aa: CASSIGTGYGYTF
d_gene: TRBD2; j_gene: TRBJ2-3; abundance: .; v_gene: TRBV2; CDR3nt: TGTGCCAGCAGTAACCCCCCCGGGACTAGCTTGCCAGATACGCAGTATTTT; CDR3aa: CASSNPPGTSLPDTQYF
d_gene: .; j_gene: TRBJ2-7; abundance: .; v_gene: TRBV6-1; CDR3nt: TGTGCCAGCAGTGAAACAGGGTGGGGAGCTCCGAAGTACTTC; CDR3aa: CASSETGWGAPKYF
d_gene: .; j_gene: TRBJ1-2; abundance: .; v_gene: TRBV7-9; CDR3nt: TGTGCCAGCAGCTTAGTTCCCAGCCATGGCTACACCTTC; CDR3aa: CASSLVPSHGYTF
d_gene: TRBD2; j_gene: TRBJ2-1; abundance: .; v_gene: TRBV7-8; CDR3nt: TGTGCCAGCAGCTTTGACCTACTAGCGGGAGGAGCCAATGAGCAGTTCTTC; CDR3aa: CASSFDLLAGGANEQFF
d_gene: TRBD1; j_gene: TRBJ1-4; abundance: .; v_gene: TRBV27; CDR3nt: TGTGCCAGCATGCCCGGACAGGGAGGGGAAAAACTGTTTTTT; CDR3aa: CASMPGQGGEKLFF
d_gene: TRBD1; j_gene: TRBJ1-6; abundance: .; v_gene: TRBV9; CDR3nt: TGTGCCAGCAGCGGGGGACAGGGTAGTAATTCACCCCTCCACTTT; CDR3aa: CASSGGQGSNSPLHF
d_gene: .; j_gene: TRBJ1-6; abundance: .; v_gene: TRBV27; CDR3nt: TGTGCCAGCAGTTTTTTTCCAGGGGAAAATTCACCCCTCCACTTT; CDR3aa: CASSFFPGENSPLHF
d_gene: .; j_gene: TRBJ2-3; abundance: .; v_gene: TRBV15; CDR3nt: TGTGCCACCAGCAGAGATACTGATACGCAGTATTTT; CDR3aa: CATSRDTDTQYF
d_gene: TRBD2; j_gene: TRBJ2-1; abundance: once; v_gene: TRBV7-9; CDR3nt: TGTGCCAGCAGCCTCGGGACGGGGGGTTTATACAATGAGCAGTTCTTC; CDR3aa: CASSLGTGGLYNEQFF
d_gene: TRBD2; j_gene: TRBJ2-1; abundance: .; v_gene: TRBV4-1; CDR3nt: TGCGCCAGCAGCCAAGGGACTAGCGGCCTTAGCTCCTACAATGAGCAGTTCTTC; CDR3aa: CASSQGTSGLSSYNEQFF
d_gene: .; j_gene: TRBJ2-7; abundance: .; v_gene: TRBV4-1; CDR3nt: TGCGCCAGCAGCCCCGGACAGTTTATCTACGAGCAGTACTTC; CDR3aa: CASSPGQFIYEQYF
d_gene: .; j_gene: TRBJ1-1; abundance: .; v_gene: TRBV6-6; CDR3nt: TGTGCCAGCAGTTACGAGCCGGGACCCTACACTGAAGCTTTCTTT; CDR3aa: CASSYEPGPYTEAFF
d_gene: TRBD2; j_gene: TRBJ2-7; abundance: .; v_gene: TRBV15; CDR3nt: TGTGCCACCAGCCCCCTGAGTCTAGCGGGGGCCTACGAGCAGTACTTC; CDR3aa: CATSPLSLAGAYEQYF
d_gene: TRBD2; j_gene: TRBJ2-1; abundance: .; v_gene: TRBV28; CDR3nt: TGTGCCAGCAGTTTCTCTACTAGCGGGAGCAATGAGCAGTTCTTC; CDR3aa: CASSFSTSGSNEQFF
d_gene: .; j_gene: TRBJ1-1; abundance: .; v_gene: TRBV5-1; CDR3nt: TGCGCCAGCAGCGACGACAGTCCTGAAGCTTTCTTT; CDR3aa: CASSDDSPEAFF
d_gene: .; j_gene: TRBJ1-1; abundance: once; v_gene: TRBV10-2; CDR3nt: TGCGCCAGCAGTTGGGGCCCTAACACTGAAGCTTTCTTT; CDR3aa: CASSWGPNTEAFF
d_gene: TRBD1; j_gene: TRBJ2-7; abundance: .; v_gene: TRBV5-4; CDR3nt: TGTGCCAGCAGCTTGGTGGGCGCGGGACAGGACGAGCAGTACTTC; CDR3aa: CASSLVGAGQDEQYF
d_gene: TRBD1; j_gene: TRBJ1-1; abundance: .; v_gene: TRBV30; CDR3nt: TGTGCCTGGAGCGCCACAGGGGGCACTGAAGCTTTCTTT; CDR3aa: CAWSATGGTEAFF
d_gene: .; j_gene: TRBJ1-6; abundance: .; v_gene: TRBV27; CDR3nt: TGTGCCAGCTCCACCACCGGGACTGTAAATTCACCCCTCCACTTT; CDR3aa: CASSTTGTVNSPLHF
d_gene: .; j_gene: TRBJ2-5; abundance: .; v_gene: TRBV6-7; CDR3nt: TGTGCCAGCAGTCCAATTAGGACGGGTAAGAGTACCCAGTACTTC; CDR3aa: CASSPIRTGKSTQYF
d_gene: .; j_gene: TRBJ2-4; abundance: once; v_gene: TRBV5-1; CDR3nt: TGCGCCAGCAGCGCCGTCGGACTAGGGGGGGACATTCAGTACTTC; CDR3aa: CASSAVGLGGDIQYF